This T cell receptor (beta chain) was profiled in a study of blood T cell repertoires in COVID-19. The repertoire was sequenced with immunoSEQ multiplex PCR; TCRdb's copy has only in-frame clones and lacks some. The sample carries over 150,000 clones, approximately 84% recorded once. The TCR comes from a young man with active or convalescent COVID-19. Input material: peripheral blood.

DNA for the CDR3: TGTGCCAGCAGTGAAGTTCAGGGTTCCACAGATACGCAGTATTTT. It codes for CASSEVQGSTDTQYF. The chain joins TRBV6-1 to TRBJ2-3; tentatively, D is TRBD1 (5 bases). V was clipped by 1 base and J by 2 bases, with 10 bases between them. Germline loops: CDR1 MNHNS, CDR2 SASEGT. The CDR3 extends over 15 amino acids.